The 8 T cell receptor beta chains given below trace back to one sample, sequenced in a study of cytomegalovirus exposure and HLA in healthy donors. Researchers ran the PCR with 60 Vbeta and 13 Jbeta primers. Some clones are missing from TCRdb's copy, which holds only in-frame ones; the method was immunoSEQ multiplex PCR. The table includes fewer than 45,000 clones, less than 85% detected once. The sample comprised PBMCs. The receptors shown here come from a woman aged 25 to 39 in good health and CMV-seropositive.

V gene TRBV7-9 combines with J gene TRBJ1-4; D might be TRBD1 (6 bases). This CDR3 region has 14 residues. V was pared by 2 bases and J by 3 bases, with 7 bases between. Per germline, CDR1 SEHNR and CDR2 FQNEAQ (reference sequence). The CDR3 loop is CASSLRQANEKLFF. The CDR3 bases are TGTGCCAGCAGCTTACGACAGGCTAATGAAAAACTGTTTTTT.

The gene calls are TRBV19 and TRBJ2-2; TRBD2 matches at 8 bases. Germline V gene lookup returns CDR1 LNHDA and CDR2 SQIVND (reference sequence). The CDR3 is 16 residues long. Losses at the gene ends were 5 bases for V and 2 bases for J; bases not matched to a gene: 7. CDR3 sequence: CASSPRLALNTGELFF. The CDR3 DNA reads as TGTGCCAGTAGTCCCCGACTAGCGCTTAACACCGGGGAGCTGTTTTTT.

The chain links TRBV6-6 to TRBJ1-1, with D possibly matching TRBD1 (5 bases). Per the germline V gene, CDR1 is MNHNY and CDR2 is SVGAGI (reference sequence). The V end was cut by 3 bases, the J end by 4 bases, with 18 bases between. This CDR3 comprises 16 residues. CDR3 nucleotide sequence: TGTGCCAGCAGTTATGGGACGGTTGGGGGGAGCACTGAAGCTTTCTTT. It codes for CASSYGTVGGSTEAFF.

The sample holds a few counts of this clone. The rearrangement links TRBV19 to TRBJ2-2; tentatively, D is TRBD2 (6 bases). The germline V gene encodes CDR1 LNHDA and CDR2 SQIVND (reference sequence). V gave up 5 bases and J gave up 13 bases, with 17 bases separating them. The CDR3 has 13 residues. DNA for the CDR3: TGTGCCAGTAGTCCCTGGGACTCATCGTCGCTGTTTTTT. It is translated as CASSPWDSSSLFF.

In regard to this clone: One junction end does not reproduce the germline sequence, and a read error may be involved. This chain connects TRBV7-8 to TRBJ1-2, with a weak D call TRBD1 (5 bases). Germline CDR1 reads SGHVS; CDR2 reads FQNEAQ. This CDR3 region has 12 residues. CDR3: CASSLDAGSYPF. For the CDR3, the DNA is TGTGCCAGCAGCTTAGACGCAGGGTCCTACCCCTTC.

The V call is TRBV5-1, the J call TRBJ2-3, with D maybe TRBD2 (6 bases). The CDR3 sequence is 15 residues long. CDR1 SGHRS and CDR2 YFSETQ come from the germline V gene. V shed 3 bases and J shed 5 bases, with 16 bases lying between them. This CDR3 is CASSWRDPIEDTQYF. The CDR3 region has the DNA TGCGCCAGCAGCTGGCGGGACCCAATTGAAGATACGCAGTATTTT.

The rearrangement joins TRBV5-5 to TRBJ1-4; maybe TRBD1 (6 bases). The CDR3 is 13 amino acids. Germline V gives CDR1 SGHKS, CDR2 YYEKEE (reference sequence). V dropped 7 bases and J dropped 8 bases, with 15 bases sitting between them. The CDR3: CASAPGQPEKLFF. The CDR3 nucleotides read TGTGCCAGCGCTCCTGGACAGCCCGAAAAACTGTTTTTT.

This clone was seen a handful of times. The CDR3 here is CASSSYRVGGYTF. The CDR3 DNA reads as TGTGCCAGCAGTTCCTACAGGGTTGGGGGCTACACCTTC. The V and J genes are TRBV28 and TRBJ1-2; a weak D match, TRBD1 (6 bases). Germline V gene sequence: CDR1 MDHEN, CDR2 SYDVKM. CDR3 length equals 13 residues. V lost 4 bases, J lost 8 bases, and 14 bases lay in between.